What follows are 8 T cell receptor beta chains derived from one specimen sequenced in a study (dated by TCRdb to 2013 to 2016). The library was built by means of 5' RACE. Sequencing relied on an Illumina MiSeq. The raw public data were reprocessed by TCRdb itself: fastp quality trimming at Q25, MiXCR clonotype calling, in-frame beta chains only. Rows with a matching CDR3 protein are joined into one entry that keeps the most common DNA and genes. This sample lists tens of thousands of distinct CDR3 sequences; under 20% were detected once. The top ten clonotypes cover approximately 2.3% of the sample. Input material: naive CD4+ T cells sorted from blood. The cell subset or site label of this sample denotes: naive CD4+ T cells, CD4+CD45RA+CD25-. These receptors were collected from a female donor with breast cancer.

The genes are TRBV11-2 and TRBJ2-1; TRBD2 matches 13 bases. CDR1 and CDR2 from the germline V gene are SGHAT and FQNNGV. The CDR3 contains 17 residues. V shed 2 bases, J shed 8 bases, and the junction held 9 bases outside the gene matches. For the CDR3, the DNA is TGTGCCAGCAGCTTACGCACTAGCGGGAGGGCCGGGTATGAGCAGTTCTTC. It translates to CASSLRTSGRAGYEQFF.

On this clonotype itself: The junction and the germline gene differ at one end; a read error may be behind it. The chain employs TRBV6-6 and TRBJ1-1, with 7 bases identical to TRBD1. The CDR3 covers 14 residues. Germline V gene lookup returns CDR1 MNHNY and CDR2 SVGAGI (reference sequence). The CDR3 region is CASSYQGVGAESFF. Written as DNA, the CDR3 is TGTGCCAGCAGTTACCAGGGGGTAGGCGCTGAATCTTTCTTC.

The rearrangement joins TRBV12-3 or TRBV12-4 to TRBJ2-5; D remains unclear. The CDR3 loop spans 13 amino acids. V lost 8 bases and J lost 2, with 12 bases in between. The DNA for the CDR3 is TGTGCCAGCCCGCTCGACTCTCAAGAGACCCAGTACTTC. It encodes CASPLDSQETQYF.

This chain uses TRBV5-5 with TRBJ2-7; 11 nucleotides match TRBD1. Trimming at V came to 7 bases and at J to 3 bases, leaving 12 bases not matched to a gene. CDR1 SGHKS and CDR2 YYEKEE come from the germline V gene (reference sequence). The CDR3 covers 16 residues. CDR3 protein: CASSPAGTGGIYEQYF. In DNA, the CDR3 is TGTGCCAGCTCCCCAGCCGGGACAGGGGGTATCTACGAGCAGTACTTC.

This chain uses TRBV19 with TRBJ2-4; 7 nucleotides align to TRBD1. Per germline, CDR1 LNHDA and CDR2 SQIVND (reference sequence). The CDR3 is made up of 14 amino acids. V lost 8 bases to trimming and J lost 0 bases; unmatched junction nucleotides: 4. CDR3 region: CASRRQGAKNIQYF. For the CDR3, the DNA is TGTGCCAGTCGTCGACAGGGAGCCAAAAACATTCAGTACTTC.

The V gene is TRBV25-1, the J gene TRBJ1-1; D gene unclear. Germline CDR1 is MGHDK and CDR2 is SYGVNS. The CDR3 consists of 11 residues. V dropped 1 base and J dropped 8 bases, with 5 bases sitting between them. CDR3: CASSELGEAFF. CDR3 in DNA: TGTGCCAGCAGTGAATTAGGAGAAGCTTTCTTT.

The rearrangement uses TRBV24-1 and TRBJ2-5; 7 bases match TRBD2. Germline V CDR1 and CDR2: KGHDR, SFDVKD. V trimming: 2 bases; J trimming: 7 bases; junction bases outside the gene matches: 15. The length of the CDR3 is 17 residues. The CDR3: CATSDSTLAGAHGTQYF. DNA for the CDR3: TGTGCCACCAGTGATTCCACTCTTGCGGGAGCCCACGGGACCCAGTACTTC.

V and J are TRBV5-1 and TRBJ1-1; D perhaps matches TRBD1 (6 bases). CDR1 SGHRS and CDR2 YFSETQ come from the germline V gene. This CDR3 comprises 14 residues. V lost 7 bases and J lost 2, with 15 bases in between. The CDR3 DNA reads as TGCGCCAGCTGCGGCCGGACAGATAACACTGAAGCTTTCTTT. It yields the protein CASCGRTDNTEAFF.